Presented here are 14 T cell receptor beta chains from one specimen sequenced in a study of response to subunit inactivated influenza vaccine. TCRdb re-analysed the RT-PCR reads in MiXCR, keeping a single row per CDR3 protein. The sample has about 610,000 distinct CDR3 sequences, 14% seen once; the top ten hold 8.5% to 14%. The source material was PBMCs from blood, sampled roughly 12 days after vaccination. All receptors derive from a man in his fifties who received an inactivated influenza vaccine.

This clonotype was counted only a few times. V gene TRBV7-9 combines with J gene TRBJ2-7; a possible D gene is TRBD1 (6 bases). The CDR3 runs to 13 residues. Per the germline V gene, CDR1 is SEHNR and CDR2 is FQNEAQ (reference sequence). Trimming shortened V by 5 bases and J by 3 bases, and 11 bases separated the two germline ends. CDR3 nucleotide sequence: TGTGCCAGCAGCCCGGGACACGACTACGAGCAGTACTTC. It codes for CASSPGHDYEQYF.

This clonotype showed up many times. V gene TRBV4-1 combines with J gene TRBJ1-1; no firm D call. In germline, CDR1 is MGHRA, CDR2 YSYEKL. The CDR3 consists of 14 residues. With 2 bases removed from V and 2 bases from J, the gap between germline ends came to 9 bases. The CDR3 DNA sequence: TGCGCCAGCAGCCAACCCCGGGCTAACACTGAAGCTTTCTTT. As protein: CASSQPRANTEAFF.

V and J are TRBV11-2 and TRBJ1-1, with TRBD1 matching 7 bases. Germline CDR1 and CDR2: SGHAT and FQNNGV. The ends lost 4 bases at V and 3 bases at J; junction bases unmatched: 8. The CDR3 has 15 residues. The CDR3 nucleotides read TGTGCCAGCAGCTCACGGGCAGGGGGAGACACTGAAGCTTTCTTT. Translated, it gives CASSSRAGGDTEAFF.

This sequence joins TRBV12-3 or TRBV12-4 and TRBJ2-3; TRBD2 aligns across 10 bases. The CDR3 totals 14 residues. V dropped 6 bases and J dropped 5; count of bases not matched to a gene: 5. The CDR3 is CASRPGTSVDTQYF. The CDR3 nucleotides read TGTGCCAGCAGACCCGGGACTAGCGTAGATACGCAGTATTTT.

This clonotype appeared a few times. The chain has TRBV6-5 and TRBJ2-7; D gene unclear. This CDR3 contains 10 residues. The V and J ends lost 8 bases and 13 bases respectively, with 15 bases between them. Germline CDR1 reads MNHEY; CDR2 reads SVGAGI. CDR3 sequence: CASPRVAIYF. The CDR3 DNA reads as TGTGCCAGCCCCCGGGTGGCGATATACTTC.

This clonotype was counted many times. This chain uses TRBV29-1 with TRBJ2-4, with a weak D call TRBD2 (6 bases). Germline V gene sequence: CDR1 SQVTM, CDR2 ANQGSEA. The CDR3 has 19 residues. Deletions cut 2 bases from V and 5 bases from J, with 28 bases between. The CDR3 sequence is CSVERFKRVLPISQNIQYF. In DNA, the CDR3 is TGCAGCGTTGAAAGGTTTAAGCGGGTTCTTCCGATTAGCCAAAACATTCAGTACTTC. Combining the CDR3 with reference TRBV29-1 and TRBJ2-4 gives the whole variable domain SAVISQKPSRDICQRGTSLTIQCQVDSQVTMMFWYRQQPGQSLTLIATANQGSEATYESGFVIDKFPISRPNLTFSTLTVSNMSPEDSSIYLCSVERFKRVLPISQNIQYFGAGTRLSVL.

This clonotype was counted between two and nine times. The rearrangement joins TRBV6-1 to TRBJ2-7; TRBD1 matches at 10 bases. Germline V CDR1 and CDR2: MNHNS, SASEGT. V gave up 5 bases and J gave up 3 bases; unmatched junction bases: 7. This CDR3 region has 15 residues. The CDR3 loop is CASSSGQGGLYEQYF. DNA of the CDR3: TGTGCCAGCAGTAGCGGACAGGGGGGCCTCTACGAGCAGTACTTC.

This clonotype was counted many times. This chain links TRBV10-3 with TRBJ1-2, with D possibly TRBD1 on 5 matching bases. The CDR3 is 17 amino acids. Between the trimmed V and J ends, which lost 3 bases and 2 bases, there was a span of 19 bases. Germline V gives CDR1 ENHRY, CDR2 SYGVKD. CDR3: CAISDKRKEGSNYGYTF. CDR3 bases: TGTGCCATCAGTGACAAGAGGAAGGAGGGGTCCAACTATGGCTACACCTTC.

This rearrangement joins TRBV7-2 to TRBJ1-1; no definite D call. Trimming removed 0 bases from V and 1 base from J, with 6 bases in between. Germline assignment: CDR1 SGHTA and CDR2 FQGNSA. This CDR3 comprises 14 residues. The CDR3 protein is CASSLASKNTEAFF. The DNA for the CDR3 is TGTGCCAGCAGCTTAGCGAGTAAGAACACTGAAGCTTTCTTT.

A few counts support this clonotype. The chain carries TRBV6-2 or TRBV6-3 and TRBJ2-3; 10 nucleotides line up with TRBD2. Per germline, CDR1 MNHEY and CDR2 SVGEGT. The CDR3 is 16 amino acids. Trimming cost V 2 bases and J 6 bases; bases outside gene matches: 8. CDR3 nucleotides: TGTGCCAGCAGTTACATGCTAGCGGGAGCGATGGATACGCAGTATTTT. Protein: CASSYMLAGAMDTQYF.

CDR3 in DNA: TGTGCCAGCAATTCAGCGGGTCCCGGGTACGAGCAGTACTTC. Amino acids: CASNSAGPGYEQYF. The chain has TRBV6-2 or TRBV6-3 and TRBJ2-7; TRBD2 is a possible D gene (6 bases). The CDR3 spans 14 residues. In germline, CDR1 is MNHEY, CDR2 SVGEGT. Between the trimmed V and J ends, which lost 7 bases and 4 bases, there was a span of 17 bases.

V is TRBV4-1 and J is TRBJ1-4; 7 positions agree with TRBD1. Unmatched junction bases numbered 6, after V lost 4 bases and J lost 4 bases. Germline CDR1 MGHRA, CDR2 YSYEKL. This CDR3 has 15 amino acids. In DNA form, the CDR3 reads TGCGCCAGCAGCCCGGGACAGCGGATTAATGAAAAACTGTTTTTT. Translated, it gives CASSPGQRINEKLFF.

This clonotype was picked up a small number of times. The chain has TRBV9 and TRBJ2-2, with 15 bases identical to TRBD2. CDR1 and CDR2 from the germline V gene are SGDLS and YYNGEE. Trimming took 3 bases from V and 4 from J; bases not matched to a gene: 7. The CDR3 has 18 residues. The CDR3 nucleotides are TGTGCCAGCAGCGCTGGACTAGCGGGGGGGCCGGTCACCGGGGAGCTGTTTTTT. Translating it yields CASSAGLAGGPVTGELFF.

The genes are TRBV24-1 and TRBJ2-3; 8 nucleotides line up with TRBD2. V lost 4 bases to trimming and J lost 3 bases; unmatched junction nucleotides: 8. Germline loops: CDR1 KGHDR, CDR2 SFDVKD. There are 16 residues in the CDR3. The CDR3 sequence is CATSDRPGTRTDTQYF. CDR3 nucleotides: TGTGCCACCAGTGACCGTCCCGGGACTAGGACAGATACGCAGTATTTT.